The 32 T cell receptor beta chains below come from one sample, sequenced in a study of beta chain features in type 1 diabetes. What these receptors recognize is not known. Findings and limits, study-wide: All four CD4+ subsets of Type 1 diabetes patients contained TCRB CDR3s that were moderately but significantly shorter.

The authors reverse transcribed all of the isolated RNA, so sequencing captured expressed TCRB transcripts. The table came from immunoSEQ multiplex PCR; TCRdb's copy has only in-frame clones and leaves some out. The sample lists over 20,000 clones, roughly 53% occurring once. The specimen sequenced was stem cell memory CD4+ T cells from blood. These receptor sequences come from a man aged 25 to 40 with type 1 diabetes.

This clone was seen a handful of times. This chain connects TRBV5-6 to TRBJ2-3; a possible D gene is TRBD2 (6 bases). Germline values: CDR1 SGHDT, CDR2 YYEEEE. Trimming removed 3 bases at V and 4 bases at J, with 15 bases between. There are 15 residues in the CDR3. The CDR3 is CASSSRPGVADTQYF. In nucleotides, the CDR3 is TGTGCCAGCAGCTCCCGACCGGGGGTTGCAGATACGCAGTATTTT. The entire variable domain, with the rest obtained from reference TRBV5-6 and TRBJ2-3, is as follows: DAGVTQSPTHLIKTRGQQVTLRCSPKSGHDTVSWYQQALGQGPQFIFQYYEEEERQRGNFPDRFSGHQFPNYSSELNVNALLLGDSALYLCASSSRPGVADTQYFGPGTRLTVL.

The chain uses TRBV6-5 and TRBJ2-6; 8 positions agree with TRBD2. CDR1 is MNHEY and CDR2 is SVGAGI in the germline V gene. This CDR3 contains 15 residues. V was pared by 10 bases and J by 4 bases, with 9 bases of the junction left unmatched. Here the CDR3 reads CATTGRAPGANVLTF. The CDR3 DNA reads TGTGCCACCACCGGGAGGGCGCCAGGGGCCAACGTCCTGACTTTC.

V is TRBV19 and J is TRBJ2-4, with TRBD2 as a possible D gene (7 bases). CDR1 is LNHDA and CDR2 is SQIVND in the germline V gene (reference sequence). This CDR3 comprises 13 residues. Trimming took off 6 bases at V and 8 bases at J, with 14 bases between the two ends. CDR3 sequence (DNA): TGTGCCAGTAGCCCTAGAGGGGGGGACATTCAGTACTTC. This encodes CASSPRGGDIQYF.

The rearrangement links TRBV2 to TRBJ2-3; 8 bases are a match to TRBD1. V trimming: 7 bases; J trimming: 4 bases; junction bases outside the gene matches: 7. Germline CDR1 and CDR2: SNHLY and FYNNEI. The CDR3 is 14 amino acids. The DNA of the CDR3 is TGTGCCAGCAAGGGGACAGGACGGGCAGATACGCAGTATTTT. Protein product: CASKGTGRADTQYF.

Only a few counts were recorded for this clone. The gene calls are TRBV6-5 and TRBJ1-5, with D tentatively TRBD1 (6 bases). The length of the CDR3 is 14 residues. Germline loops: CDR1 MNHEY, CDR2 SVGAGI. V was shortened by 6 bases and J by 0 bases, with 9 bases between the two germline ends. The CDR3: CASSTGYSNQPQHF. In DNA, the CDR3 is TGTGCCAGCAGCACAGGGTATAGCAATCAGCCCCAGCATTTT.

The V and J genes are TRBV30 and TRBJ1-2; 8 bases align to TRBD1. Trimming cost V 0 bases and J 5 bases; bases outside gene matches: 2. The germline CDR1 and CDR2 sequences are GTSNPN and SVGIG (reference sequence). This CDR3 has 13 residues. In nucleotides, the CDR3 is TGTGCCTGGAGTGTGGACAGGGTTTATGGCTACACCTTC. This sequence encodes CAWSVDRVYGYTF. Supplemented by reference TRBV30 and TRBJ1-2, the full variable domain reads SQTIHQWPATLVQPVGSPLSLECTVEGTSNPNLYWYRQAAGRGLQLLFYSVGIGQISSEVPQNLSASRPQDRQFILSSKKLLLSDSGFYLCAWSVDRVYGYTFGSGTRLTVV.

The V gene is TRBV4-1, the J gene TRBJ1-5; tentative D call: TRBD1 (6 bases). The CDR3 is made up of 16 amino acids. Trimming left V 4 bases short and J 5 bases short, with 18 bases between. Germline CDR1 and CDR2: MGHRA and YSYEKL. The CDR3 here is CASSPAGAGGYQPQHF. CDR3 bases: TGCGCCAGCAGCCCCGCGGGGGCCGGCGGATATCAGCCCCAGCATTTT.

The chain links TRBV6-5 to TRBJ2-5; D perhaps matches TRBD2 (6 bases). Germline-derived CDR1 and CDR2 are MNHEY and SVGAGI. Trimming cost V 5 bases and J 0 bases, with 10 bases left between them. The CDR3 extends over 14 amino acids. The CDR3 nucleotides are TGTGCCAGCAGTCGGAGGAGGGACCAAGAGACCCAGTACTTC. Amino acid sequence: CASSRRRDQETQYF.

This clone was detected only a few times. Other DNA sequences in the same sample also yield this CDR3. The chain recombines TRBV4-2 with TRBJ2-3; 12 positions match TRBD2. The germline CDR1 and CDR2 sequences are LGHNA and YNFKEQ. Trimming removed 3 bases from V and 3 bases from J; junction bases left unmatched: 1. The CDR3 is 15 amino acids. CDR3 loop: CASSQTSGSTDTQYF. The DNA for the CDR3 is TGTGCCAGCAGCCAGACTAGCGGGAGTACAGATACGCAGTATTTT.

A few counts support this clone. This chain connects TRBV10-3 to TRBJ1-2; TRBD1 matches at 7 bases. CDR3 length equals 14 residues. Trimming cost V 5 bases and J 3 bases; bases outside gene matches: 6. The germline CDR1 and CDR2 sequences are ENHRY and SYGVKD. The CDR3 sequence is CAISIQGPDYGYTF. CDR3 nucleotide sequence: TGTGCCATCAGTATACAGGGGCCGGACTATGGCTACACCTTC.

This clone was detected a few times. This chain links TRBV18 with TRBJ1-2; TRBD1 matches at 8 bases. The germline CDR1 and CDR2 sequences are KGHSH and LQKENI. This CDR3 is 14 amino acids long. The V gene end was trimmed by 3 bases and the J gene end by 4 bases; junction bases not matched to a gene: 4. CDR3 coding DNA: TGTGCCAGCTCACCGGACAGGGAGGGCTATGGCTACACCTTC. Amino acids: CASSPDREGYGYTF.

The rearrangement joins TRBV25-1 to TRBJ1-2; 9 nucleotides agree with TRBD1. The ends lost 8 bases at V and 3 bases at J; junction bases unmatched: 7. CDR3 length: 14 amino acids. CDR1 is MGHDK, CDR2 SYGVNS, per germline. CDR3 in DNA: TGTGCCAGCTTAGACAGGGGGAGATACTATGGCTACACCTTC. Amino acid sequence: CASLDRGRYYGYTF.

In its sample, this clone was seen once. The chain has TRBV5-6 and TRBJ2-5; 7 nucleotides agree with TRBD1. V shed 3 bases and J 4 bases; nucleotides not matched to a gene: 6. This CDR3 is 14 amino acids long. Looked up from germline, CDR1 is SGHDT and CDR2 is YYEEEE. The CDR3 region has the DNA TGTGCCAGCAGCTCATGGACAGGAGTAGAGACCCAGTACTTC. Encoded protein: CASSSWTGVETQYF. The full variable domain, with the rest looked up from reference TRBV5-6 and TRBJ2-5, is DAGVTQSPTHLIKTRGQQVTLRCSPKSGHDTVSWYQQALGQGPQFIFQYYEEEERQRGNFPDRFSGHQFPNYSSELNVNALLLGDSALYLCASSSWTGVETQYFGPGTRLLVL.

The chain employs TRBV15 and TRBJ2-1; 11 bases agree with TRBD2. CDR3 length: 15 amino acids. The V gene end was trimmed by 9 bases and the J gene end by 0 bases; junction bases not matched to a gene: 4. The germline V gene has CDR1 LNHNV and CDR2 YYDKDF (reference sequence). The CDR3 here is CATRGTSGSYNEQFF. The CDR3 DNA is TGTGCCACTAGGGGGACTAGCGGCTCCTACAATGAGCAGTTCTTC.

The rearrangement links TRBV5-1 to TRBJ2-3; maybe TRBD1 (7 bases). The germline CDR1 and CDR2 sequences are SGHRS and YFSETQ. The CDR3 is 15 amino acids. The germline V and J ends were trimmed by 0 bases and 4 bases, with 12 bases remaining between them. CDR3 protein: CASSLEDRRADTQYF. In DNA form, the CDR3 reads TGCGCCAGCAGCTTGGAGGACAGGAGGGCAGATACGCAGTATTTT.

The chain recombines TRBV9 with TRBJ1-6; D gene uncertain. This CDR3 is 15 amino acids long. Germline V gene data show CDR1 as SGDLS and CDR2 as YYNGEE. Trimming removed 0 bases at V and 0 bases at J, with 4 bases between. The CDR3 DNA reads as TGTGCCAGCAGCGTAGAGAGCTCCTATAATTCACCCCTCCACTTT. Protein sequence: CASSVESSYNSPLHF.

V gene TRBV11-3 combines with J gene TRBJ2-1, with D possibly TRBD2 on 6 matching bases. The CDR3 contains 15 residues. Germline V gene data show CDR1 as SGHNT and CDR2 as YENEEA. Trimming stripped 4 bases from V and 5 bases from J, with 15 bases between. CDR3 residues: CASSSGRGLNNEQFF. The CDR3 DNA is TGTGCCAGCAGCTCCGGCCGGGGACTCAACAATGAGCAGTTCTTC.

This clone has just a few counts. The chain has TRBV5-6 and TRBJ1-2, with TRBD1 as a possible D gene (5 bases). The CDR3 contains 15 residues. V lost 2 bases and J lost 7, with 18 bases in between. CDR1 and CDR2 from the germline V gene are SGHDT and YYEEEE. The CDR3 coding sequence is TGTGCCAGCAGCTTATTATCCCCCTACCAGGGTGGCTACACCTTC. It yields the protein CASSLLSPYQGGYTF.

The genes are TRBV19 and TRBJ1-1; D is ambiguous. The V and J ends lost 0 bases and 1 base respectively, with 18 bases between them. The CDR3 length is 18 residues. The germline V gene encodes CDR1 LNHDA and CDR2 SQIVND (reference sequence). In DNA form, the CDR3 reads TGTGCCAGTAGTATAGACAACGCTCTCCGAGGAGGGAACACTGAAGCTTTCTTT. The encoded protein is CASSIDNALRGGNTEAFF.

In this sample, this clone turned up a few times. In DNA, the CDR3 is TGTGCCAGCTCATCCCAGGGGGCGCTAGCCTACAATGAGCAGTTCTTC. Its translation is CASSSQGALAYNEQFF. The gene calls are TRBV18 and TRBJ2-1, with TRBD1 matching over 8 bases. V shed 5 bases, J shed 2 bases, and the junction held 8 bases outside the gene matches. CDR3 size: 16 residues. CDR1 KGHSH and CDR2 LQKENI come from the germline V gene. The variable domain in full, with the rest retrieved from reference TRBV18 and TRBJ2-1, is NAGVMQNPRHLVRRRGQEARLRCSPMKGHSHVYWYRQLPEEGLKFMVYLQKENIIDESGMPKERFSAEFPKEGPSILRIQQVVRGDSAAYFCASSSQGALAYNEQFFGPGTRLTVL.

The chain links TRBV5-1 to TRBJ2-3, with D possibly being TRBD1 (5 bases). V was cut by 0 bases and J by 3 bases, with 8 bases left in between. The CDR3 length is 14 residues. Germline V gives CDR1 SGHRS, CDR2 YFSETQ. This CDR3 is CASSLVAGTDTQYF. CDR3 DNA sequence: TGCGCCAGCAGCTTGGTGGCAGGGACAGATACGCAGTATTTT.

J is TRBJ1-2 and V is TRBV6-1; D gene unclear. The germline V gene has CDR1 MNHNS and CDR2 SASEGT. Trimming cost V 0 bases and J 4 bases, with 3 bases left between them. This CDR3 region has 12 residues. CDR3 amino acids: CASSEAAYGYTF. The CDR3 DNA is TGTGCCAGCAGTGAAGCGGCCTATGGCTACACCTTC.

The sample holds a few counts of this clone. The V gene is TRBV4-2, the J gene TRBJ2-7; 11 bases match TRBD2. Germline lookup yields CDR1 LGHNA and CDR2 YNFKEQ. The CDR3 has 16 residues. V lost 3 bases and J lost 4; bases outside the gene matches: 8. CDR3 loop: CASSHSLTSGAYEQYF. CDR3 sequence (DNA): TGTGCCAGCAGCCACTCCCTGACTAGCGGGGCTTACGAGCAGTACTTC.

V usage is TRBV5-1 and J usage is TRBJ2-5; TRBD2 agrees at 11 bases. The V and J ends lost 0 bases and 0 bases, in that order; junction bases with no gene match: 1. The CDR3 runs 16 residues. Germline CDR1 is SGHRS and CDR2 is YFSETQ. Written as DNA, the CDR3 is TGCGCCAGCAGCTTGGGACTAGCGGGGAACCAAGAGACCCAGTACTTC. Its translation is CASSLGLAGNQETQYF.

V gene TRBV6-5 combines with J gene TRBJ2-3, with TRBD1 identical over 9 bases. The CDR3 has 15 residues. From germline, CDR1 is MNHEY and CDR2 SVGAGI. Trimming at V came to 4 bases and at J to 2 bases, leaving 4 bases not matched to a gene. In DNA form, the CDR3 reads TGTGCCAGCAGTTTACGGACAGGGGACACAGATACGCAGTATTTT. Translation gives CASSLRTGDTDTQYF.

The chain recombines TRBV5-4 with TRBJ1-1; TRBD1 is a possible D gene (6 bases). The CDR3 covers 16 residues. Trimming cost V 0 bases and J 4 bases, with 16 bases left between them. Looked up from germline, CDR1 is SGHNT and CDR2 is YYREEE (reference sequence). The CDR3 reads CASSLAGQSGGTEAFF. Here the CDR3 DNA reads TGTGCCAGCAGCTTGGCCGGACAGTCCGGAGGCACTGAAGCTTTCTTT.

This clone was observed a handful of times. The chain links TRBV19 to TRBJ1-2, with TRBD1 matching over 9 bases. The CDR3 loop spans 14 amino acids. Losses at the gene ends were 5 bases for V and 7 bases for J; bases not matched to a gene: 8. Per the germline V gene, CDR1 is LNHDA and CDR2 is SQIVND (reference sequence). Written as DNA, the CDR3 is TGTGCCAGTAGTGCGGGACAGGGTTCTTCTGGCTACACCTTC. Protein: CASSAGQGSSGYTF.

The chain has TRBV18 and TRBJ1-5; unclear D gene. The CDR3 totals 16 residues. Germline assignment: CDR1 KGHSH and CDR2 LQKENI. The V and J ends lost 3 bases and 3 bases respectively, with 15 bases between them. CDR3 sequence: CASSPTSRGDNQPQHF. For the CDR3, the DNA is TGTGCCAGCTCACCCACTTCTCGGGGAGACAATCAGCCCCAGCATTTT.

In this sample, this clone turned up a few times. The rearrangement joins TRBV19 to TRBJ1-4; D is ambiguous. The CDR3 covers 15 residues. With 5 bases removed from V and 7 bases from J, the gap between germline ends came to 17 bases. Germline assignment: CDR1 LNHDA and CDR2 SQIVND (reference sequence). The CDR3 region is CASSPRLATGEKLFF. In DNA form, the CDR3 reads TGTGCCAGTAGTCCCAGATTGGCCACGGGTGAAAAACTGTTTTTT.

The chain links TRBV5-6 to TRBJ2-3; 13 nucleotides agree with TRBD2. Losses at the gene ends were 1 base for V and 4 bases for J; bases not matched to a gene: 9. Germline V CDR1 and CDR2: SGHDT, YYEEEE. This CDR3 comprises 18 residues. CDR3 loop: CASSLTRTSGRRADTQYF. CDR3 nucleotide sequence: TGTGCCAGCAGCTTGACCCGGACTAGCGGGAGAAGAGCAGATACGCAGTATTTT.

The chain recombines TRBV5-1 with TRBJ2-4; maybe TRBD2 (7 bases). This CDR3 region has 16 residues. V dropped 4 bases and J dropped 7 bases, with 21 bases sitting between them. The germline gives CDR1 SGHRS, CDR2 YFSETQ. In DNA form, the CDR3 reads TGCGCCAGCAGCCCGGGGGGTACAGGGTTCTCGAACATTCAGTACTTC. Amino acid sequence: CASSPGGTGFSNIQYF. The variable domain in full, with the rest retrieved from reference TRBV5-1 and TRBJ2-4, is KAGVTQTPRYLIKTRGQQVTLSCSPISGHRSVSWYQQTPGQGLQFLFEYFSETQRNKGNFPGRFSGRQFSNSRSEMNVSTLELGDSALYLCASSPGGTGFSNIQYFGAGTRLSVL.

CDR3 region: CASSVRGAREGYTF. As DNA, the CDR3 is TGTGCCAGCAGTGTCAGGGGGGCGCGGGAAGGCTACACCTTC. The chain combines TRBV2 with TRBJ1-2, with 7 bases aligning to TRBD1. V dropped 4 bases and J dropped 8; count of bases not matched to a gene: 10. Per the germline V gene, CDR1 is SNHLY and CDR2 is FYNNEI. CDR3 length equals 14 residues.